A selection of T cell receptor beta chains follows, all from one sample in a study of shared clonotypes between healthy human individuals. The protocol was immunoSEQ multiplex PCR, while the TCRdb copy is restricted to in-frame clones and leaves out a portion. The sample shows 2 million to 2.5 million clones, around 93% of them seen only once. The material sequenced was naive CD8+ T cells from PBMCs. The source is a man between 18 and 35 years old in good health. Some clones in this sample may be carry-over from other donors' samples. CDR3s include the opening cysteine and the closing phenylalanine or tryptophan. The D gene is left open where the match is weak. Size values are once, few and many counts, or a class for expanded clones, and some rows have none.

v_call: TRBV4-1
j_call: TRBJ2-7
d_call: TRBD1
clone_size: NA
cdr3_aa: CASSQDGRQGAHEQYF
cdr3_nt: TGCGCCAGCAGCCAAGACGGGAGACAGGGGGCTCACGAGCAGTACTTC

v_call: TRBV27
j_call: TRBJ2-2
d_call: NA
clone_size: NA
cdr3_aa: CASRVRTGELFF
cdr3_nt: TGTGCCAGCAGAGTGAGGACCGGGGAGCTGTTTTTT

v_call: TRBV28
j_call: TRBJ1-4
d_call: NA
clone_size: NA
cdr3_aa: CASSFSGGLFF
cdr3_nt: TGTGCCAGCAGTTTCTCGGGGGGCCTGTTTTTT

v_call: TRBV19
j_call: TRBJ2-1
d_call: TRBD2
clone_size: NA
cdr3_aa: CASSDVAGQNNEQFF
cdr3_nt: TGTGCCAGTAGTGACGTAGCGGGACAAAACAATGAGCAGTTCTTC

v_call: TRBV27
j_call: TRBJ1-5
d_call: TRBD1
clone_size: NA
cdr3_aa: CASSFYRGRNNQPQHF
cdr3_nt: TGTGCCAGCAGTTTCTACAGGGGACGCAACAATCAGCCCCAGCATTTT

v_call: TRBV28
j_call: TRBJ1-3
d_call: NA
clone_size: NA
cdr3_aa: CASSLVLHRPGNTIYF
cdr3_nt: TGTGCCAGCAGTTTAGTCCTCCACCGGCCTGGAAACACCATATATTTT

v_call: TRBV27
j_call: TRBJ2-1
d_call: TRBD2
clone_size: NA
cdr3_aa: CASSAGGAYNEQFF
cdr3_nt: TGTGCCAGCAGTGCGGGAGGGGCCTACAATGAGCAGTTCTTC

v_call: TRBV7-2
j_call: TRBJ2-5
d_call: TRBD1
clone_size: NA
cdr3_aa: CASSTRTGAPPETQYF
cdr3_nt: TGTGCCAGCAGCACTCGGACAGGGGCACCCCCGGAGACCCAGTACTTC

v_call: TRBV18
j_call: TRBJ2-5
d_call: NA
clone_size: NA
cdr3_aa: CASSSTEGGETQYF
cdr3_nt: TGTGCCAGCTCATCGACAGAGGGCGGCGAGACCCAGTACTTC

v_call: TRBV13
j_call: TRBJ2-7
d_call: NA
clone_size: NA
cdr3_aa: CASSLHEGYEQYF
cdr3_nt: TGTGCCAGCAGCCTTCACGAGGGCTACGAGCAGTACTTC

v_call: TRBV5-1
j_call: TRBJ2-3
d_call: NA
clone_size: NA
cdr3_aa: CASSPLPTAAADTQYF
cdr3_nt: TGCGCCAGCAGCCCCTTACCGACCGCGGCAGCAGATACGCAGTATTTT

v_call: TRBV28
j_call: TRBJ2-3
d_call: NA
clone_size: NA
cdr3_aa: CASTKLVYRRTSTDTQYF
cdr3_nt: TGTGCCAGCACCAAACTGGTCTACCGGAGAACTAGCACAGATACGCAGTATTTT

v_call: TRBV7-9
j_call: TRBJ2-5
d_call: TRBD1
clone_size: NA
cdr3_aa: CASIPRDRQETQYF
cdr3_nt: TGTGCCAGCATCCCGAGGGACAGACAAGAGACCCAGTACTTC

v_call: TRBV28
j_call: TRBJ1-1
d_call: NA
clone_size: NA
cdr3_aa: CASTLTPNTEAFF
cdr3_nt: TGTGCCAGCACCCTGACACCTAACACTGAAGCTTTCTTT

v_call: TRBV19
j_call: TRBJ1-1
d_call: NA
clone_size: NA
cdr3_aa: CASSADRDNNTEAFF
cdr3_nt: TGTGCCAGTAGTGCGGACCGGGACAATAACACTGAAGCTTTCTTT

v_call: TRBV7-9
j_call: TRBJ2-7
d_call: NA
clone_size: few
cdr3_aa: CASSLSDSYEQYF
cdr3_nt: TGTGCCAGCAGCTTAAGTGACTCCTACGAGCAGTACTTC

v_call: TRBV7-9
j_call: TRBJ2-7
d_call: TRBD1
clone_size: NA
cdr3_aa: CASSRDGQGIFEQYF
cdr3_nt: TGTGCCAGCAGCCGAGACGGACAGGGGATTTTCGAGCAGTACTTC

v_call: TRBV10-3
j_call: TRBJ2-7
d_call: NA
clone_size: NA
cdr3_aa: CAISESTPSSYEQYF
cdr3_nt: TGTGCCATCAGTGAGTCAACGCCCAGCTCCTACGAGCAGTACTTC

v_call: TRBV15
j_call: TRBJ2-1
d_call: NA
clone_size: NA
cdr3_aa: CATSRVGGRRQGGGSYNEQFF
cdr3_nt: TGTGCCACCAGCAGAGTGGGCGGCCGTCGTCAGGGGGGAGGAAGCTACAATGAGCAGTTCTTC

v_call: TRBV7-9
j_call: TRBJ1-5
d_call: NA
clone_size: NA
cdr3_aa: CASSETGLDQPQHF
cdr3_nt: TGTGCCAGCAGTGAGACAGGACTGGATCAGCCCCAGCATTTT

v_call: TRBV18
j_call: TRBJ1-3
d_call: TRBD1
clone_size: NA
cdr3_aa: CASSPGDTGAWSGNTIYF
cdr3_nt: TGTGCCAGCTCACCAGGAGACACAGGGGCCTGGTCTGGAAACACCATATATTTT

v_call: TRBV7-2
j_call: TRBJ2-7
d_call: NA
clone_size: NA
cdr3_aa: CASSLAGGTYEQYF
cdr3_nt: TGTGCCAGCAGCTTAGCGGGGGGAACCTACGAGCAGTACTTC

v_call: TRBV4-3
j_call: TRBJ2-3
d_call: NA
clone_size: NA
cdr3_aa: CASSQVGRDTQYF
cdr3_nt: TGCGCCAGCAGCCAAGTGGGGAGAGATACGCAGTATTTT

v_call: TRBV18
j_call: TRBJ1-5
d_call: NA
clone_size: NA
cdr3_aa: CASSPTIEGDQPQHF
cdr3_nt: TGTGCCAGCTCACCGACAATCGAGGGGGATCAGCCCCAGCATTTT

v_call: TRBV7-8
j_call: TRBJ2-7
d_call: NA
clone_size: NA
cdr3_aa: CASSPRIAYEQYF
cdr3_nt: TGTGCCAGCAGCCCCAGAATAGCGTACGAGCAGTACTTC

v_call: TRBV10-3
j_call: TRBJ1-4
d_call: TRBD1
clone_size: NA
cdr3_aa: CAIRGGQGGEKLFF
cdr3_nt: TGTGCCATCAGGGGAGGACAGGGCGGAGAAAAACTGTTTTTT

v_call: TRBV27
j_call: TRBJ1-2
d_call: NA
clone_size: NA
cdr3_aa: CASSLGRGYGYTF
cdr3_nt: TGTGCCAGCAGTTTAGGACGGGGCTATGGCTACACCTTC

v_call: TRBV2
j_call: TRBJ2-5
d_call: NA
clone_size: NA
cdr3_aa: CASWPGGSQETQYF
cdr3_nt: TGTGCCAGCTGGCCCGGTGGGAGCCAAGAGACCCAGTACTTC

v_call: TRBV13
j_call: TRBJ2-1
d_call: TRBD2
clone_size: NA
cdr3_aa: CASSLESAGGAHNEQFF
cdr3_nt: TGTGCCAGCAGCTTAGAGTCAGCGGGAGGGGCCCACAATGAGCAGTTCTTC

v_call: TRBV7-9
j_call: TRBJ1-2
d_call: TRBD1
clone_size: NA
cdr3_aa: CASSFQGAFYGYTF
cdr3_nt: TGTGCCAGCAGCTTCCAGGGGGCCTTCTATGGCTACACCTTC

v_call: TRBV28
j_call: TRBJ2-1
d_call: NA
clone_size: once
cdr3_aa: CASSLWAADEEQFF
cdr3_nt: TGTGCCAGCAGTTTATGGGCAGCGGATGAAGAGCAGTTCTTC

v_call: TRBV29-1
j_call: TRBJ1-1
d_call: NA
clone_size: NA
cdr3_aa: CSVGGTGDTEAFF
cdr3_nt: TGCAGCGTAGGGGGTACAGGCGACACTGAAGCTTTCTTT

v_call: TRBV30
j_call: TRBJ2-7
d_call: NA
clone_size: NA
cdr3_aa: CAWSPRAGSSYEQYF
cdr3_nt: TGTGCCTGGAGTCCACGGGCGGGGTCCTCCTACGAGCAGTACTTC

v_call: TRBV4-1
j_call: TRBJ1-5
d_call: NA
clone_size: NA
cdr3_aa: CASSRSHESNQPQHF
cdr3_nt: TGCGCCAGCAGCCGCAGTCACGAAAGCAATCAGCCCCAGCATTTT

v_call: TRBV7-8
j_call: TRBJ2-1
d_call: NA
clone_size: few
cdr3_aa: CASSPRVNEQFF
cdr3_nt: TGTGCCAGCAGCCCGAGGGTCAATGAGCAGTTCTTC

v_call: TRBV19
j_call: TRBJ2-7
d_call: NA
clone_size: NA
cdr3_aa: CASSSRGRAPNEQYF
cdr3_nt: TGTGCCAGTAGCTCGAGGGGTCGGGCCCCGAACGAGCAGTACTTC

v_call: TRBV4-2
j_call: TRBJ2-1
d_call: NA
clone_size: NA
cdr3_aa: CASSKGDPNEQFF
cdr3_nt: TGTGCCAGCAGCAAGGGGGACCCCAATGAGCAGTTCTTC

v_call: TRBV18
j_call: TRBJ1-2
d_call: NA
clone_size: NA
cdr3_aa: CASSPEGRGGFNYGYTF
cdr3_nt: TGTGCCAGCTCACCGGAGGGCCGTGGGGGATTTAACTATGGCTACACCTTC